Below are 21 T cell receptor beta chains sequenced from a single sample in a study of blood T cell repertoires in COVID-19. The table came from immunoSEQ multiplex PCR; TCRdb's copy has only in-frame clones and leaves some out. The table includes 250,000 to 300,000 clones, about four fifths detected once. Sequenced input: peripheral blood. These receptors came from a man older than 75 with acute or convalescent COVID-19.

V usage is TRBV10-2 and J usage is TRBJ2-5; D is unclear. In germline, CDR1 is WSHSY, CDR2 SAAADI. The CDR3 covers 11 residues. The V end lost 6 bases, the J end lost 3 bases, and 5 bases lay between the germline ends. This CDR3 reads CASRQKETQYF. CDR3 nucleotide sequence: TGCGCCAGCAGACAAAAAGAGACCCAGTACTTC.

CDR3 sequence: CASRKGGPDTQYF. CDR3 nucleotide sequence: TGTGCCAGCCGGAAGGGGGGGCCCGATACGCAGTATTTT. The rearrangement links TRBV6-5 to TRBJ2-3; possibly TRBD2 for D (7 bases). Germline CDR1 and CDR2: MNHEY and SVGAGI. The CDR3 contains 13 residues. Trimming left V 8 bases short and J 6 bases short, with 15 bases between.

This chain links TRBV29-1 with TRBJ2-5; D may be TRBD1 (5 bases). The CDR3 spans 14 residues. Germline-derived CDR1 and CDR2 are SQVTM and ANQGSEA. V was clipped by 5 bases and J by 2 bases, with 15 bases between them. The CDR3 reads CSVFWTNGQETQYF. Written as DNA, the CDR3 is TGCAGCGTTTTTTGGACAAACGGACAAGAGACCCAGTACTTC.

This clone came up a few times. In DNA, the CDR3 is TGTGCCAGCAGCCCTGGGACAGAGACTTACGAGCAGTACTTC. Translated, it gives CASSPGTETYEQYF. The chain links TRBV28 to TRBJ2-7, with 7 bases matching TRBD1. The junction had 9 bases not matched to a gene; V was cut back by 6 bases and J by 4 bases. The CDR3 spans 14 residues. Germline V lookup: CDR1 MDHEN, CDR2 SYDVKM.

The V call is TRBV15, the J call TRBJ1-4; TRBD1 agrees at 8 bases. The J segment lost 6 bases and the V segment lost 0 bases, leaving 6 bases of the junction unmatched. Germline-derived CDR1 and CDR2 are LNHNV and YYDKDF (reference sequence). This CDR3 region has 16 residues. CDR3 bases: TGTGCCACCAGCAGAGACACGACAGGGGAGGATGAAAAACTGTTTTTT. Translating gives CATSRDTTGEDEKLFF.

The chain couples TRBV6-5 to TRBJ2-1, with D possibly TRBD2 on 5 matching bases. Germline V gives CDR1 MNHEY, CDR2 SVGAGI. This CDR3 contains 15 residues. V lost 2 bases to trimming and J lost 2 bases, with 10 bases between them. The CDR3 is CASSYREIAYNEQFF. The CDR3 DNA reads TGTGCCAGCAGTTACAGGGAGATCGCCTACAATGAGCAGTTCTTC.

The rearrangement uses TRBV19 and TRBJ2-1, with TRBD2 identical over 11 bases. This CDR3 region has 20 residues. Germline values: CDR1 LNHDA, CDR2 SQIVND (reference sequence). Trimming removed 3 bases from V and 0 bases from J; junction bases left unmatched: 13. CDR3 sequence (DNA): TGTGCCAGTAGTATTACTCGGAGACTAGCGGGAACGAGCTCCTACAATGAGCAGTTCTTC. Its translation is CASSITRRLAGTSSYNEQFF.

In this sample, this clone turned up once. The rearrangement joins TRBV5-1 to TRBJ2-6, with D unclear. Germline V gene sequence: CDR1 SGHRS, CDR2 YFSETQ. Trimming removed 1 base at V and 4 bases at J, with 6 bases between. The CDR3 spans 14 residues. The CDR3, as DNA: TGCGCCAGCAGCTTGACACCGGGGGCCAACGTCCTGACTTTC. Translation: CASSLTPGANVLTF.

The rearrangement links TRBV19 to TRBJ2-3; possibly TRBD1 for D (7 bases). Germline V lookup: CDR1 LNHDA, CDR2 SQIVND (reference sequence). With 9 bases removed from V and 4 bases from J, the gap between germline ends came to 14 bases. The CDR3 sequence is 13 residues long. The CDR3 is CASCSRGADTQYF. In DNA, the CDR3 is TGTGCCAGCTGCAGCAGGGGGGCAGATACGCAGTATTTT.

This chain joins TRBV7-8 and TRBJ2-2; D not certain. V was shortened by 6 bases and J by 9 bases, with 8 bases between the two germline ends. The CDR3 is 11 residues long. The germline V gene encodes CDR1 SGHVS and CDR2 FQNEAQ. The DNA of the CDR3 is TGTGCCAGCAGTTTGTCGTGGGAGCTGTTTTTT. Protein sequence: CASSLSWELFF.

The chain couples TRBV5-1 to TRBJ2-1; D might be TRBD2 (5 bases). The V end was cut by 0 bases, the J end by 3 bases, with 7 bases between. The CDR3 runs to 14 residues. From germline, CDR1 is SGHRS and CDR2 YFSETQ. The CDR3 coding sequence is TGCGCCAGCAGCTTGGGACTAATCTACAATGAGCAGTTCTTC. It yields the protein CASSLGLIYNEQFF.

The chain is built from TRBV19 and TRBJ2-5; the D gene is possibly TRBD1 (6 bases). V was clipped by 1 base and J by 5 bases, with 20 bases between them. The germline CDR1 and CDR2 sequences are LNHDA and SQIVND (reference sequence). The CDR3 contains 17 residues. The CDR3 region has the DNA TGTGCCAGTAGTATAGGTATAGGACGTCCTAGGGGGGAGACCCAGTACTTC. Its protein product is CASSIGIGRPRGETQYF.

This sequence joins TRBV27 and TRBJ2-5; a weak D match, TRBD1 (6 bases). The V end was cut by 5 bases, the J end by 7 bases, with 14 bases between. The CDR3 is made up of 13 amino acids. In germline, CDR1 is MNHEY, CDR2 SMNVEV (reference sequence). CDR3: CASSVNREGTQYF. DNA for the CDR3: TGTGCCAGCAGTGTCAACAGGGAAGGGACCCAGTACTTC.

CDR3 nucleotide sequence: TGTGCCAGCTCAGCAGGGGGCGGAAAAGAGACCCAGTACTTC. Protein product: CASSAGGGKETQYF. The chain combines TRBV18 with TRBJ2-5, with 8 positions matching TRBD1. The germline V gene encodes CDR1 KGHSH and CDR2 LQKENI. The CDR3 consists of 14 residues. V was pared by 5 bases and J by 3 bases, with 5 bases of the junction left unmatched.

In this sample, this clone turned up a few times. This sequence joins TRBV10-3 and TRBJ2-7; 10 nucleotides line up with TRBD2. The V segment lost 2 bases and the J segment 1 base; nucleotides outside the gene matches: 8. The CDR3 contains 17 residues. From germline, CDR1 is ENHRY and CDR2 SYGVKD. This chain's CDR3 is CAISEPTLAGLSYEQYF. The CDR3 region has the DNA TGTGCCATCAGTGAGCCGACACTAGCGGGATTATCCTACGAGCAGTACTTC.

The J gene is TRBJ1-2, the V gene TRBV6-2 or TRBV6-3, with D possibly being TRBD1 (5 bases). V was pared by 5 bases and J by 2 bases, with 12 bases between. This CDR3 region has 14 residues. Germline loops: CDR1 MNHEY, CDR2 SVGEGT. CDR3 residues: CASSIREANYGYTF. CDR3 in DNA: TGTGCCAGCAGTATCAGGGAAGCAAACTATGGCTACACCTTC.

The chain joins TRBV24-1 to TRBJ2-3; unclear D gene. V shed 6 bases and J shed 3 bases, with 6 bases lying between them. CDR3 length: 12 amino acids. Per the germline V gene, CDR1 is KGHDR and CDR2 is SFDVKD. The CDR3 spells CATSTRTDTQYF. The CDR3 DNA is TGTGCCACCAGTACTCGAACAGATACGCAGTATTTT.

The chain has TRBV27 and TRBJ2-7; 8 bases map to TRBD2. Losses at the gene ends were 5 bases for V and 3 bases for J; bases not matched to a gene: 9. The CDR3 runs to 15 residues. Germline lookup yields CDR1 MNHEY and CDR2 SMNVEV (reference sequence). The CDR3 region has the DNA TGTGCCAGCAGTCTCGGACTAGCAGTCCTCTACGAGCAGTACTTC. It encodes CASSLGLAVLYEQYF.

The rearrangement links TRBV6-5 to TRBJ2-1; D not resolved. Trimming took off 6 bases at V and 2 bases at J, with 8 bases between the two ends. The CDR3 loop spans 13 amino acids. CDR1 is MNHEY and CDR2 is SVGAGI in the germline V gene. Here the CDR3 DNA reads TGTGCCAGCAGCCGAGAAGCCTACAATGAGCAGTTCTTC. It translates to CASSREAYNEQFF.

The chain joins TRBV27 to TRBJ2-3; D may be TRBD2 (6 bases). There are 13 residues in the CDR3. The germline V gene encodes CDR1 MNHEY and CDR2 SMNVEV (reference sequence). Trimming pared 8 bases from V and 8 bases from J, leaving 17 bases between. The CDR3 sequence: CASALSGVITQYF. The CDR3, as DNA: TGTGCCAGCGCCTTATCGGGAGTAATTACGCAGTATTTT.

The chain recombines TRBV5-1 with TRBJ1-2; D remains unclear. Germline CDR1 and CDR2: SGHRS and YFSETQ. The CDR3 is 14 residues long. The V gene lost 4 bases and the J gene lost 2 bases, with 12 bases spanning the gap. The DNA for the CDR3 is TGCGCCAGCAGCCCTGGCGGGGTAAACTATGGCTACACCTTC. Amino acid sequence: CASSPGGVNYGYTF.